These T cell receptor beta chains were read from a single sample in a study of cytomegalovirus exposure and HLA in healthy donors. Repertoires were generated with immunoSEQ multiplex PCR, while TCRdb's copy carries only in-frame clones and drops some. This sample carries around 150,000 clones, over 80% of them seen once, and the ten largest clones take 1.5%. Input material: PBMCs. These receptors were collected from a young woman in good health and CMV-seronegative. The CDR3 runs from the conserved cysteine through the conserved F or W. Part of the rows lack a size; the others show once, few, many or a class for expanded clones.

V gene	clone size	J gene	CDR3 protein
TRBV19	NA	TRBJ2-7	CASSIGDREQYF
TRBV6-1	NA	TRBJ2-3	CASRTLQGSTDTQYF
TRBV6-5	NA	TRBJ1-5	CATGRGSNQPQHF
TRBV7-9	NA	TRBJ1-2	CSSSRPGGQANYGYTF
TRBV19	NA	TRBJ1-5	CASSISRGRIHQPQHF
TRBV20-1	NA	TRBJ1-2	CSASARGGYTF
TRBV9	NA	TRBJ1-3	CASRGQDSGNTIYF
TRBV15	NA	TRBJ2-2	CATSRDQNGNTGELFF
TRBV5-1	NA	TRBJ1-1	CASSLYMQGGGTEAFF
TRBV6-1	NA	TRBJ1-5	CASSESVGDSNQPQHF
TRBV19	NA	TRBJ1-5	CASSRMGQGGQPQHF
TRBV30	few	TRBJ1-5	CAWGTGINQPQHF
TRBV11-3	NA	TRBJ2-3	CASSSRTSGARDTQYF
TRBV30	NA	TRBJ1-6	CAWSSQGNSPLHF
TRBV11-2	NA	TRBJ2-1	CASSLAAGWIDEQFF
TRBV10-1	once	TRBJ1-2	CASSRDRTNYGYTF
TRBV19	NA	TRBJ1-5	CASSPLDRESQPQHF
TRBV5-4	NA	NA	CASSLNSYEQYF
TRBV10-2	NA	TRBJ2-3	CASTGTGYGTDTQYF
TRBV6-4	NA	TRBJ2-1	CASSDRAGRGADEQFF
TRBV4-1	NA	TRBJ1-1	CASRIQGMNTEAFF
TRBV5-4	NA	TRBJ2-3	CASSLDSTPTDTQYF
TRBV27	NA	TRBJ2-7	CASSRSGGNEQYF
TRBV19	once	TRBJ1-1	CASSLTGKSPEAFF
TRBV30	few	TRBJ1-2	CAWRFLGQGANYGYTF
TRBV19	NA	TRBJ1-5	CASTTGSNQPQHF
TRBV7-9	NA	TRBJ1-1	CASSSGTQNTEAFF
TRBV7-9	NA	TRBJ1-5	CASSHSGTSLQPQHF
TRBV19	NA	TRBJ1-1	CASSIDGWREAFF
TRBV25-1	NA	TRBJ1-5	CASGAYRPQHF
TRBV7-9	NA	TRBJ2-2	CASSTPTGLSNTGELFF
TRBV5-1	few	TRBJ1-5	CASSLIDRESNQPQHF
TRBV9	NA	TRBJ2-5	CASSVAALAGAQETQYF
TRBV7-9	NA	TRBJ1-5	CASSFFDGSHSNQPQHF
TRBV28	once	TRBJ2-1	CASTPAGTGGFEQFF
TRBV18	few	TRBJ2-1	CASSPLTRGEQFF
TRBV4-1	NA	TRBJ1-5	CASSQDGGGSNQPQHF
TRBV19	NA	TRBJ2-5	CASSFLLGQGLGEQYF
TRBV29-1	few	TRBJ1-1	CSVVAMRANTEAFF
TRBV15	NA	TRBJ1-4	CATSRDIRDRFRKLFF
TRBV10-2	NA	TRBJ2-7	CASSERYEQYF
TRBV15	NA	TRBJ1-2	CATSRDLRVGEDGYTF
TRBV7-9	once	TRBJ1-1	CASRENRVMNTEAFF
TRBV4-2	NA	TRBJ1-4	CASSQEGGDEKLFF
TRBV19	NA	TRBJ1-5	CASSPKRMISNQPQHF
TRBV5-8	once	TRBJ2-6	CASTRLGSGANVLTF
TRBV9	once	TRBJ2-4	CASSLPDSKNSQYF
TRBV28	NA	TRBJ2-5	CASSHKKEGRGFETQYF
TRBV5-6	NA	TRBJ1-4	CASSLRGHRNEKLFF
TRBV7-6	NA	TRBJ2-1	CASSYRGGAVEYNEQFF
TRBV7-2	NA	TRBJ2-2	CASSQTAGELFF
TRBV11-2	few	TRBJ2-1	CASSLTRSSYNEQFF
TRBV11-2	NA	TRBJ1-2	CASRDLKRTGANYGYTF